This record covers a single T cell receptor beta chain. Its antigen remains unknown. This sample stems from a study of response to subunit inactivated influenza vaccine. Study-wide results and limits: Seasonal influenza vaccination, on each occasion, was suggested by the authors to recruit few new T cells.

TCRdb called the RT-PCR reads again in MiXCR, with one record for every CDR3 protein. The sample has around 520,000 distinct CDR3 sequences; 12% are singletons. The receptor was isolated from a man aged 45-65 years who received an inactivated influenza vaccine. Sequences were derived from PBMCs from blood, sampled on the day of vaccination.

The chain's CDR3 is CASSEAGFTEAFF. CDR3 DNA: TGTGCCAGCAGTGAAGCAGGGTTCACTGAAGCTTTCTTT. V usage is TRBV25-1 and J usage is TRBJ1-1, with D maybe TRBD1 (5 bases). V gave up 2 bases and J gave up 4 bases, with 8 bases separating them. This CDR3 comprises 13 residues. Germline V CDR1 and CDR2: MGHDK, SYGVNS.